This T cell receptor (beta chain) emerged from a study of cytomegalovirus exposure and HLA in healthy donors. Study outcomes and limitations: As confirmed in vitro, three CMV-associated chains were specific for CMV antigens.

13 Jbeta primers and 60 Vbeta primers were used for the PCR. The data were produced by immunoSEQ multiplex PCR, yet TCRdb's version contains in-frame clones alone and is incomplete. This table holds fewer than 200,000 clones, more than 70% found once. Notes on this clone: The antigen remains undetermined.

CDR1 is SGDLS, CDR2 YYNGEE, per germline. The CDR3 is made up of 15 amino acids. V dropped 0 bases and J dropped 6 bases, with 15 bases sitting between them. The origin of this receptor is a male donor in good health and CMV-seronegative. The rearrangement links TRBV9 to TRBJ1-2, with a weak D call TRBD1 (6 bases). Sample: PBMCs. CDR3 residues: CASSVARTDGDGYTF. The CDR3 DNA reads TGTGCCAGCAGCGTAGCCCGGACAGACGGGGATGGCTACACCTTC.